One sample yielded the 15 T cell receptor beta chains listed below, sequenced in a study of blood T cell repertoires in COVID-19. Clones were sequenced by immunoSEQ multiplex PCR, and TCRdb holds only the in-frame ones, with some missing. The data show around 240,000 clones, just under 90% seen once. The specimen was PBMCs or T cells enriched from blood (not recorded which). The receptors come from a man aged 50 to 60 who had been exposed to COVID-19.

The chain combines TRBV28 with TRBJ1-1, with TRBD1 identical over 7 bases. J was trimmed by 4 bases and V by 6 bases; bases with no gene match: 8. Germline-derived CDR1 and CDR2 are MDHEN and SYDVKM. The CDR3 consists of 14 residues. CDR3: CASRAGGSGTEAFF. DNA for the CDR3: TGTGCCAGCAGGGCAGGGGGTTCGGGCACTGAAGCTTTCTTT.

CDR3 amino acids: CASAPVYRGLGEKLFF. Written as DNA, the CDR3 is TGTGCTAGTGCCCCGGTTTACAGGGGCTTGGGTGAAAAACTGTTTTTT. The J gene is TRBJ1-4, the V gene TRBV12-5; 7 bases agree with TRBD1. Germline-derived CDR1 and CDR2 are LGHNT and FRNRAP. Germline trimming cut 7 bases from V and 7 bases from J; bases unmatched to any gene: 15. This CDR3 is built from 16 residues.

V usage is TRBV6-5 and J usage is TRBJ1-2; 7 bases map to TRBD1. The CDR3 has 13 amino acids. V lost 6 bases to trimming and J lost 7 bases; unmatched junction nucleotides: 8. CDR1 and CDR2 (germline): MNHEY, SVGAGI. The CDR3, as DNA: TGTGCCAGCAGAACAACAGGGGCGGCTGGCTACACCTTC. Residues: CASRTTGAAGYTF.

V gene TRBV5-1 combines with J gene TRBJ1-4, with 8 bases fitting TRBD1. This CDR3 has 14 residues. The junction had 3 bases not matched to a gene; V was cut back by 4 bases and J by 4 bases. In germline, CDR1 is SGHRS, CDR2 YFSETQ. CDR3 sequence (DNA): TGCGCCAGCAGCCCGGGACAGGTTAATGAAAAACTGTTTTTT. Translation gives CASSPGQVNEKLFF.

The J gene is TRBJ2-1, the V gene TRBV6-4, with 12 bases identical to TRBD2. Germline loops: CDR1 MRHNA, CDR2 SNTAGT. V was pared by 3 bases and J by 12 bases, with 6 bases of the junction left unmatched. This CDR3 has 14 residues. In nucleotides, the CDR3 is TGTGCCAGCAGTGATCTAGCGGGAGGGCCCCGGCAGTTCTTC. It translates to CASSDLAGGPRQFF.

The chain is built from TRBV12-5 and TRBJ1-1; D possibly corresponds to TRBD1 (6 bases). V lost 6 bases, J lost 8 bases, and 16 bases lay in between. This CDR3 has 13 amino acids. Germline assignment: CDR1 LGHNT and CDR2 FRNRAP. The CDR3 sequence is CASGSGQKREAFF. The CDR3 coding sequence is TGTGCTAGTGGCTCCGGACAGAAGAGGGAAGCTTTCTTT.

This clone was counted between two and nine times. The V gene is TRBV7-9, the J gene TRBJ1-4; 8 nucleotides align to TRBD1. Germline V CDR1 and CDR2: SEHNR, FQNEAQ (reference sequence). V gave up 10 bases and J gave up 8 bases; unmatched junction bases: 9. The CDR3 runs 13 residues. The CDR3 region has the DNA TGTGCCACCTCCAGGGGGCCGCAGGAAAAACTGTTTTTT. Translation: CATSRGPQEKLFF.

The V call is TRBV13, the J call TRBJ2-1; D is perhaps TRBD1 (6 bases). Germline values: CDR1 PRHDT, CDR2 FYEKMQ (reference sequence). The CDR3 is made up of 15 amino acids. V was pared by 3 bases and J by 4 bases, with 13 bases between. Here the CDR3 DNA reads TGTGCCAGCAGCTTTAGTGGGGGCTTTTACAATGAGCAGTTCTTC. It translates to CASSFSGGFYNEQFF. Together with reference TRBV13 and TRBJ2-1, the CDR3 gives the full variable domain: AAGVIQSPRHLIKEKRETATLKCYPIPRHDTVYWYQQGPGQDPQFLISFYEKMQSDKGSIPDRFSAQQFSDYHSELNMSSLELGDSALYFCASSFSGGFYNEQFFGPGTRLTVL.

This CDR3 reads CASSFREGAYGYTF. Written as DNA, the CDR3 is TGTGCCAGCAGCTTCCGGGAGGGGGCATATGGCTACACCTTC. The chain joins TRBV11-2 to TRBJ1-2, with 7 bases identical to TRBD1. The germline V gene has CDR1 SGHAT and CDR2 FQNNGV. Trimming took 3 bases from V and 5 from J; bases not matched to a gene: 6. CDR3 length: 14 residues.

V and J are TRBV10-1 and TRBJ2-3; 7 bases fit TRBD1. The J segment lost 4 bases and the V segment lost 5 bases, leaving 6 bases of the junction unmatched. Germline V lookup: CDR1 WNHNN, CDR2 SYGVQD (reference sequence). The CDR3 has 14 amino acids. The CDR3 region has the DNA TGCGCCAGCAGTATCCGGGACAGCCCAGATACGCAGTATTTT. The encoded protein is CASSIRDSPDTQYF.

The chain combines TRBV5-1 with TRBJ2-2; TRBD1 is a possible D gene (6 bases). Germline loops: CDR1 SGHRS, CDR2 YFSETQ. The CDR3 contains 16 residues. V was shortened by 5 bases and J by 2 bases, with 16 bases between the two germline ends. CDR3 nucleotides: TGCGCCAGCAGTGGGCAGGGGACCATTAACACCGGGGAGCTGTTTTTT. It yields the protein CASSGQGTINTGELFF.

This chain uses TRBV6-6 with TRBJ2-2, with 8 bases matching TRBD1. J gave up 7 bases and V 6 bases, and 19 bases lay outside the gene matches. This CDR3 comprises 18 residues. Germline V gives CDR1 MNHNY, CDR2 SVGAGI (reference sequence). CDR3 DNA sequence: TGTGCCAGCAGACGAACCAACTCCAGGGGGCAATACGGCGGGGAGCTGTTTTTT. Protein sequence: CASRRTNSRGQYGGELFF.

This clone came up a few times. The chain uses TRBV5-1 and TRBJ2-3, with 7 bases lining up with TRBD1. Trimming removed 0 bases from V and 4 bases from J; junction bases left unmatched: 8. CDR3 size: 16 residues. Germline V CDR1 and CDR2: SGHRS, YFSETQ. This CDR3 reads CASSLAAGGVADTQYF. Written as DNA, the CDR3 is TGCGCCAGCAGCTTGGCTGCAGGGGGTGTTGCAGATACGCAGTATTTT.

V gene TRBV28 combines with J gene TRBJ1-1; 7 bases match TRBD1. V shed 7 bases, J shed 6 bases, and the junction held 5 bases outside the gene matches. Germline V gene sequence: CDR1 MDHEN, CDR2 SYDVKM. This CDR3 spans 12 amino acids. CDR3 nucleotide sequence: TGTGCCAGCACTACAGGGGATGCTGAAGCTTTCTTT. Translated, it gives CASTTGDAEAFF.

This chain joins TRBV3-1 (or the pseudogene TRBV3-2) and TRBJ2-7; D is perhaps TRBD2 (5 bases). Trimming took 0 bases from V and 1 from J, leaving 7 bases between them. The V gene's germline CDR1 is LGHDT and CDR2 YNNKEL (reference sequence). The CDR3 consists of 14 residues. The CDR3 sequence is CASSQDRGSYEQYF. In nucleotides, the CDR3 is TGTGCCAGCAGCCAAGACAGAGGGTCCTACGAGCAGTACTTC.